A single sample gave rise to the 21 T cell receptor beta chains below, sequenced in a study of glioma-infiltrating T cells after dendritic cell vaccination. Method: immunoSEQ multiplex PCR; TCRdb's copy keeps in-frame clones and lacks some. The repertoire includes roughly 38,000 clones, around four fifths of them detected once, and under 10% sits in the top ten. The input for sequencing was blood, taken before dendritic cell vaccination. The origin of the receptors is a human donor with glioblastoma.

The V call is TRBV19, the J call TRBJ2-7; D remains ambiguous. Germline V lookup: CDR1 LNHDA, CDR2 SQIVND (reference sequence). This CDR3 spans 14 amino acids. Trimming took 8 bases from V and 1 from J, leaving 15 bases between them. CDR3 DNA sequence: TGTGCCAGTCGGCGACATAACAGTTCCTACGAGCAGTACTTC. Its protein product is CASRRHNSSYEQYF.

The rearrangement uses TRBV5-1 and TRBJ2-1; no definite D call. Looked up from germline, CDR1 is SGHRS and CDR2 is YFSETQ. The CDR3 totals 16 residues. Trimming removed 1 base from V and 2 bases from J, with 13 bases in between. The CDR3 nucleotides read TGCGCCAGCAGCTTGACAGTCACGATAACCTACAATGAGCAGTTCTTC. It translates to CASSLTVTITYNEQFF.

The V gene is TRBV6-1, the J gene TRBJ1-3; tentative D call: TRBD1 (5 bases). The CDR3 spans 15 residues. With 2 bases removed from V and 2 bases from J, the gap between germline ends came to 10 bases. Germline V gene lookup returns CDR1 MNHNS and CDR2 SASEGT. CDR3 residues: CASSETRGAGNTIYF. The CDR3 DNA reads as TGTGCCAGCAGTGAAACTCGGGGGGCTGGAAACACCATATATTTT.

This clone was found once. V gene TRBV7-7 combines with J gene TRBJ2-2; D is perhaps TRBD2 (6 bases). Germline V gene data show CDR1 as SSHAT and CDR2 as FNYEAQ (reference sequence). With 11 bases removed from V and 4 bases from J, the gap between germline ends came to 14 bases. The CDR3 consists of 13 residues. CDR3 in amino acids: CALEPEGTGELFF. The CDR3 region has the DNA TGTGCCTTAGAGCCGGAGGGCACCGGGGAGCTGTTTTTT. The full variable domain, with the rest looked up from reference TRBV7-7 and TRBJ2-2, is GAGVSQSPRYKVTKRGQDVTLRCDPISSHATLYWYQQALGQGPEFLTYFNYEAQPDKSGLPSDRFSAERPEGSISTLTIQRTEQRDSAMYRCALEPEGTGELFFGEGSRLTVL.

The chain couples TRBV2 to TRBJ2-7; perhaps TRBD1 as D (6 bases). V was clipped by 0 bases and J by 4 bases, with 13 bases between them. The germline V gene has CDR1 SNHLY and CDR2 FYNNEI. The CDR3 is 15 amino acids. The CDR3 DNA reads as TGTGCCAGCAGTGAAGCGGGCAGGGGTAGGTACGAGCAGTACTTC. Translating gives CASSEAGRGRYEQYF.

V and J are TRBV6-5 and TRBJ2-1; the D is unclear. The CDR3 totals 11 residues. V lost 5 bases and J lost 9, with 8 bases in between. Germline V gene sequence: CDR1 MNHEY, CDR2 SVGAGI. CDR3: CASSRAGEQFF. The CDR3 bases are TGTGCCAGCAGTCGCGCAGGTGAGCAGTTCTTC.

This clone has a single count. The chain joins TRBV7-2 to TRBJ2-7; D not resolved. CDR3 size: 12 residues. Per the germline V gene, CDR1 is SGHTA and CDR2 is FQGNSA. Trimming cost V 5 bases and J 5 bases, with 10 bases left between them. For the CDR3, the DNA is TGTGCCAGCAGCCCAACGCGAAACGAGCAGTACTTC. Its translation is CASSPTRNEQYF.

The gene calls are TRBV11-2 and TRBJ1-2; D might be TRBD1 (5 bases). The CDR3 extends over 14 amino acids. V gave up 6 bases and J gave up 4 bases, with 15 bases separating them. The germline V gene has CDR1 SGHAT and CDR2 FQNNGV. CDR3 loop: CASRQNTGFYGYTF. CDR3 bases: TGTGCCAGCAGGCAAAATACAGGCTTCTATGGCTACACCTTC.

This chain connects TRBV2 to TRBJ2-7; TRBD2 might be the D (5 bases). CDR1 is SNHLY and CDR2 is FYNNEI in the germline V gene. V was pared by 5 bases and J by 2 bases, with 10 bases between. CDR3 size: 13 residues. The CDR3 region is CASSSGSTYEQYF. CDR3 sequence (DNA): TGTGCCAGCAGTAGCGGATCAACCTACGAGCAGTACTTC. The entire variable domain, with the rest obtained from reference TRBV2 and TRBJ2-7, is as follows: EPEVTQTPSHQVTQMGQEVILRCVPISNHLYFYWYRQILGQKVEFLVSFYNNEISEKSEIFDDQFSVERPDGSNFTLKIRSTKLEDSAMYFCASSSGSTYEQYFGPGTRLTVT.

The rearrangement joins TRBV9 to TRBJ2-6; possible D gene TRBD2, 7 bases. The germline V gene encodes CDR1 SGDLS and CDR2 YYNGEE. The CDR3 is 17 residues long. Between the trimmed V and J ends, which lost 0 bases and 2 bases, there was a span of 12 bases. For the CDR3, the DNA is TGTGCCAGCAGCGTAGAGTTAGGGGGGGCTGGGGCCAACGTCCTGACTTTC. Protein product: CASSVELGGAGANVLTF.

The genes are TRBV9 and TRBJ2-2; 9 nucleotides agree with TRBD1. The germline V gene has CDR1 SGDLS and CDR2 YYNGEE. The CDR3 is 17 residues long. Germline trimming cut 6 bases from V and 6 bases from J; bases unmatched to any gene: 15. The CDR3 sequence is CASNPLGDREDPGELFF. In DNA, the CDR3 is TGTGCCAGCAACCCACTGGGGGACAGGGAAGATCCCGGGGAGCTGTTTTTT.

The rearrangement joins TRBV2 to TRBJ2-7; D is possibly TRBD1 (6 bases). Germline V CDR1 and CDR2: SNHLY, FYNNEI. The V end was cut by 8 bases, the J end by 4 bases, with 9 bases between. This CDR3 has 11 residues. CDR3 region: CASQGGYEQYF. Written as DNA, the CDR3 is TGTGCCAGCCAAGGGGGTTACGAGCAGTACTTC.

The rearrangement joins TRBV10-3 to TRBJ2-1, with D maybe TRBD2 (5 bases). V was cut by 6 bases and J by 4 bases, with 16 bases left in between. This CDR3 contains 15 residues. The germline CDR1 and CDR2 sequences are ENHRY and SYGVKD. The CDR3 sequence is CAIRTSGNQYNEQFF. In nucleotides, the CDR3 is TGTGCCATCAGAACTTCCGGGAACCAATACAATGAGCAGTTCTTC.

This chain connects TRBV4-3 to TRBJ1-1, with 7 nucleotides matching TRBD1. Germline CDR1 LGHNA, CDR2 YSLEER. V shed 7 bases, J shed 0 bases, and the junction held 8 bases outside the gene matches. CDR3 length equals 15 residues. The CDR3 bases are TGCGCCAGCAATTGGGGGGACAGCTTGAACACTGAAGCTTTCTTT. It yields the protein CASNWGDSLNTEAFF.

This sequence joins TRBV6-6 and TRBJ1-1; TRBD1 aligns across 7 bases. The CDR3 spans 15 residues. Germline CDR1 and CDR2: MNHNY and SVGAGI (reference sequence). Trimming took 0 bases from V and 5 from J; bases not matched to a gene: 6. The CDR3 spells CASSYSEGAGTEAFF. The CDR3, as DNA: TGTGCCAGCAGTTACTCGGAGGGGGCAGGGACTGAAGCTTTCTTT.

This chain links TRBV11-3 with TRBJ1-1; tentatively, D is TRBD1 (5 bases). CDR1 SGHNT and CDR2 YENEEA come from the germline V gene. Trimming left V 2 bases short and J 3 bases short, with 13 bases between. This CDR3 comprises 15 residues. CDR3 sequence (DNA): TGTGCCAGCAGCTTACCTCAGGGTAGGTACACTGAAGCTTTCTTT. It is translated as CASSLPQGRYTEAFF.

This chain links TRBV7-3 with TRBJ2-1; 11 nucleotides line up with TRBD2. The CDR3 consists of 15 residues. CDR1 and CDR2 (germline): SGHTA, FQGTGA. Germline trimming cut 2 bases from V and 6 bases from J; bases unmatched to any gene: 3. In DNA, the CDR3 is TGTGCCAGCAGCTTATTAACTAGCGGGGGCAATGAGCAGTTCTTC. Translating gives CASSLLTSGGNEQFF.

The chain couples TRBV6-4 to TRBJ2-1, with TRBD2 as a possible D gene (5 bases). Germline V gives CDR1 MRHNA, CDR2 SNTAGT. V lost 5 bases, J lost 10 bases, and 12 bases lay in between. The CDR3 is 12 residues long. CDR3 bases: TGTGCCAGCAGTAATAACCGGGGAGAGCAGTTCTTC. Its translation is CASSNNRGEQFF.

CDR3 in DNA: TGTGCCAGCAGCGAAGGGGGCGATGCCACTGAAGCTTTCTTT. This codes for CASSEGGDATEAFF. J is TRBJ1-1 and V is TRBV7-9; 7 bases match TRBD1. CDR1 is SEHNR and CDR2 is FQNEAQ in the germline V gene (reference sequence). J lost 4 bases, V lost 5 bases, and 7 bases had no gene match. The CDR3 is 14 amino acids.

This clone was detected once. The chain is built from TRBV4-3 and TRBJ1-2, with D possibly being TRBD1 (5 bases). This CDR3 has 15 residues. The V end lost 0 bases, the J end lost 4 bases, and 12 bases lay between the germline ends. CDR1 LGHNA and CDR2 YSLEER come from the germline V gene. The CDR3 here is CASSQDYTTVYGYTF. CDR3 nucleotides: TGCGCCAGCAGCCAAGATTATACGACAGTCTATGGCTACACCTTC.

Worth noting for this clone: Within the sample, other DNA sequences also encode this same CDR3. V is TRBV27 and J is TRBJ2-2, with unresolved D. Germline CDR1 reads MNHEY; CDR2 reads SMNVEV (reference sequence). V lost 5 bases and J 2 bases, leaving 9 bases between the germline ends. The CDR3 covers 14 residues. The CDR3 DNA reads as TGTGCCAGCAGTCCCCAGGTAAACACCGGGGAGCTGTTTTTT. It translates to CASSPQVNTGELFF.